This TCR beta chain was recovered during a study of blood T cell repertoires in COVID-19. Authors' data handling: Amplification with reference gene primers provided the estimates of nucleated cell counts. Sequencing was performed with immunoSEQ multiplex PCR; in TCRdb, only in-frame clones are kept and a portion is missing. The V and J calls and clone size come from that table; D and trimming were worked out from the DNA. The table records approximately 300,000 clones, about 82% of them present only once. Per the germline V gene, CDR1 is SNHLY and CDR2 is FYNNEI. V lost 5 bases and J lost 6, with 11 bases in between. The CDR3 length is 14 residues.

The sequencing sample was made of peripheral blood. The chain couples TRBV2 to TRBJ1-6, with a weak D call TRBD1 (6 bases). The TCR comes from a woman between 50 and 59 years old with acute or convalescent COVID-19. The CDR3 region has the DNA TGTGCCAGCAGTTGGGACAAGATTAATTCACCCCTCCACTTT. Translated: CASSWDKINSPLHF.